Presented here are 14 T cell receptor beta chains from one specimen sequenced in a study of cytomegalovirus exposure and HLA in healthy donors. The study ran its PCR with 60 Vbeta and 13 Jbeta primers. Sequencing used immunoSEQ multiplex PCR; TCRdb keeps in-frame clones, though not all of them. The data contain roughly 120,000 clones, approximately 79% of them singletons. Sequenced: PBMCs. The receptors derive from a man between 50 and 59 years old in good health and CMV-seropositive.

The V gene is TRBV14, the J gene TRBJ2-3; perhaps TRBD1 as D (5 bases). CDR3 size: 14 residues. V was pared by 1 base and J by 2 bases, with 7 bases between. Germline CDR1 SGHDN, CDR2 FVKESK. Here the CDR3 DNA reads TGTGCCAGCAGCCAAGTACAGGACACAGATACGCAGTATTTT. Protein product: CASSQVQDTDTQYF.

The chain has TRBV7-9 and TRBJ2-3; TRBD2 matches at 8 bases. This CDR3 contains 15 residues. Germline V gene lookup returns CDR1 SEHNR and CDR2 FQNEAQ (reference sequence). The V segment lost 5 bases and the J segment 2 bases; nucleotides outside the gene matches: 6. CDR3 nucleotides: TGTGCCAGCAGCCCCGCGGGAGGTAACACAGATACGCAGTATTTT. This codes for CASSPAGGNTDTQYF.

In DNA, the CDR3 is TGCGCCAGCAGCCACGTCGGACAGAACTATGGCTACACCTTC. Encoded protein: CASSHVGQNYGYTF. The V call is TRBV4-3, the J call TRBJ1-2; TRBD1 is a possible D gene (6 bases). V lost 3 bases and J 2 bases, leaving 10 bases between the germline ends. CDR1 and CDR2 (germline): LGHNA, YSLEER. CDR3 length equals 14 residues.

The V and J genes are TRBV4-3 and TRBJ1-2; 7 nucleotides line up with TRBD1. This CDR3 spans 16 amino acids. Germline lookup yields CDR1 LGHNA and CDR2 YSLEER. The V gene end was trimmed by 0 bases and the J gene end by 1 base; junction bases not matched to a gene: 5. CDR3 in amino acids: CASSQDRAGGNYGYTF. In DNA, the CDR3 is TGCGCCAGCAGCCAAGATCGGGCAGGGGGTAACTATGGCTACACCTTC.

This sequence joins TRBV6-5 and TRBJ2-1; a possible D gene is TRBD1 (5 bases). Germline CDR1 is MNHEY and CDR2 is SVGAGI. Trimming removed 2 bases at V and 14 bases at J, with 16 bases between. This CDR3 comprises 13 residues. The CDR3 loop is CASSYARTGRKFF. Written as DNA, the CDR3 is TGTGCCAGCAGTTACGCTCGCACAGGAAGAAAGTTCTTC.

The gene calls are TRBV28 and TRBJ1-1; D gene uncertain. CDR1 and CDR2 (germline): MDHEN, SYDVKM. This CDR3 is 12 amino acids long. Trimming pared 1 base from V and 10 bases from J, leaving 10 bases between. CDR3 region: CASSLSRAGAFF. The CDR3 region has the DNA TGTGCCAGCAGTTTATCCCGAGCAGGAGCTTTCTTT.

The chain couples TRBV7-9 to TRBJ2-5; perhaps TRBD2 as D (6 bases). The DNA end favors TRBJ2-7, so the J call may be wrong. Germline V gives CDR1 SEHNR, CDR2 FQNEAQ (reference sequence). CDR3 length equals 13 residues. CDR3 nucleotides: TGTGCCAGCAGCGAGGGACTCTCGGGCGAGCAGTACTTC. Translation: CASSEGLSGEQYF.

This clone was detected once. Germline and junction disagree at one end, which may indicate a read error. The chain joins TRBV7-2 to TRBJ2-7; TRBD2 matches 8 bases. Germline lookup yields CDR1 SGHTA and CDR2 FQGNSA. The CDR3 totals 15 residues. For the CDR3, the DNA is TGTGCCAGCAGCCCCCAGACTAGCGTCTCCCACGAGCAGTACTTC. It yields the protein CASSPQTSVSHEQYF.

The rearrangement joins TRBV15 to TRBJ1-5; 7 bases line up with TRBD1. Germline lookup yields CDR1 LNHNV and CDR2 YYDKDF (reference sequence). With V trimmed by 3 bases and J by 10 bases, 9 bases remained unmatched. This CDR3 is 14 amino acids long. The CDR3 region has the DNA TGTGCCACCAGCAGCCGCGGGACAGTTGAACCCCAGCATTTT. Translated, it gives CATSSRGTVEPQHF.

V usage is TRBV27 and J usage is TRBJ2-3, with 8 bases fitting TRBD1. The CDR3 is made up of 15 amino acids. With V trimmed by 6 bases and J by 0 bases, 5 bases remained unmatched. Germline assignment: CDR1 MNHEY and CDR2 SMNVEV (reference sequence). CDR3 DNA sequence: TGTGCCAGCAGGGACAGGGTTCTTAGCACAGATACGCAGTATTTT. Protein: CASRDRVLSTDTQYF.

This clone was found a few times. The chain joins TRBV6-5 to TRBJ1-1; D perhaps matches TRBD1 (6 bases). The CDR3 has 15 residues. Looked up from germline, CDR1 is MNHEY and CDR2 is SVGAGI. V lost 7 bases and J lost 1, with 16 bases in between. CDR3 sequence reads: CASNPQGVRNTEAFF. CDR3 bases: TGTGCCAGCAACCCACAGGGAGTGAGGAACACTGAAGCTTTCTTT.

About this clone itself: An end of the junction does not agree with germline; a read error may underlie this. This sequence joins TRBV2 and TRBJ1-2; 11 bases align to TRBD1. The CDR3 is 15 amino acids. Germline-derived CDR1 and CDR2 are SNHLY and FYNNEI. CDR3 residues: CATSLGQGARYVYTF. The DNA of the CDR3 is TGTGCCACCAGCCTCGGACAGGGGGCTCGTTATGTCTACACCTTC.

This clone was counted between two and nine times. This CDR3 is CASSEIRAGDTEAFF. DNA of the CDR3: TGTGCCAGCAGTGAAATAAGGGCAGGGGATACTGAAGCTTTCTTT. This chain joins TRBV25-1 and TRBJ1-1; possibly TRBD1 for D (6 bases). Germline CDR1 MGHDK, CDR2 SYGVNS. The CDR3 covers 15 residues. The V end lost 2 bases, the J end lost 5 bases, and 15 bases lay between the germline ends.

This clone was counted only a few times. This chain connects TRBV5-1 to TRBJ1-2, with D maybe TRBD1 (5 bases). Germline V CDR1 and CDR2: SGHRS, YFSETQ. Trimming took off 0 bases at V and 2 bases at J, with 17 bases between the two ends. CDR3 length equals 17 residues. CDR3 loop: CASSLASGRVANYGYTF. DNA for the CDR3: TGCGCCAGCAGCTTGGCATCAGGGAGGGTAGCGAACTATGGCTACACCTTC.